This TCR beta chain was observed in a study of T-cell memory formation after mild COVID-19. At least ten counts were recorded for this clonotype. 5'RACE with constant-segment primers built TCRalpha and TCRbeta cDNA libraries with UMIs. TCRdb ran MiXCR on the 5' RACE reads and lists one entry per CDR3 protein. The sample lists around 340,000 distinct CDR3 sequences, around 13% occurring once. This CDR3 has 13 residues. The germline V and J ends were trimmed by 6 bases and 3 bases, with 11 bases remaining between them. Per the germline V gene, CDR1 is SGHAT and CDR2 is FQNNGV. The sequence was obtained from a man aged 18 to 30 who had mild COVID-19 (a few samples of this study predate the infection). Cell type and time point are not known. Specimen: PBMCs or a T cell subset sorted from them (not recorded which). The V gene is TRBV11-2, the J gene TRBJ1-1, with a tentative D call TRBD1 (5 bases). The CDR3 here is CASRPTGYTEAFF. In DNA form, the CDR3 reads TGTGCCAGCAGGCCCACAGGTTACACTGAAGCTTTCTTT.